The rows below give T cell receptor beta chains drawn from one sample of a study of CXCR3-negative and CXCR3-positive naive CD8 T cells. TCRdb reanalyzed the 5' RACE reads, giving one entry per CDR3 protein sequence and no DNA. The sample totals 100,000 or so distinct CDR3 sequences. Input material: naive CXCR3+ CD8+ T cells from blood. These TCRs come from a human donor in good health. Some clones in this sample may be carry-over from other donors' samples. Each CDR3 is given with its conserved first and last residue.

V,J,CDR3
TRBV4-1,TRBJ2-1,CASSAPAGGAHPTDEQFF
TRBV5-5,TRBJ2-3,CASSERGFSTDTQYF
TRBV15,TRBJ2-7,CATSRARTGSGYEQYF
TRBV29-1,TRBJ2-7,CSVVPAFPPGQAYEQYF
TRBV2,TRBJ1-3,CASGTGQFSGNTIYF
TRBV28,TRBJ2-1,CASDTRNSRNEQFF
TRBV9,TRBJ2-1,CASSVVRGSSYNEQFF
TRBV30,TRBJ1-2,CAWKFGFQGYTF
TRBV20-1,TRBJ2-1,CSARDQMGPYNEQFF
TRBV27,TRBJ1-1,CASSFGLLNTEAFF
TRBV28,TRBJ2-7,CASSLRGTRGHEQYF
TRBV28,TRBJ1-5,CASSPDRVEGGSNQPQHF
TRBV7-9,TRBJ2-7,CASSGEDSYEQYF
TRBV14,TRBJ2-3,CASSHGQGHTQYF
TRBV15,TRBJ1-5,CATSRDLGLNQPQHF
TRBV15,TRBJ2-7,CATSKGFGQRAYEQYF
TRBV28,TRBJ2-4,CASSSPDGTFSF
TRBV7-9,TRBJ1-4,CASSANRGREKLFF
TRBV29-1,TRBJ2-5,CSVVHTNQETQYF
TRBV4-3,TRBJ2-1,CASSQDLAREDYNEQFF
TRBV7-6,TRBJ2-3,CASSFGARPITDTQYF
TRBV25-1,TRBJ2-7,CASSAAGRGANPRYEQYF
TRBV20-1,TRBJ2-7,CSARTSGSYEQYF
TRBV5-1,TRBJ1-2,CASSSWTMGTGYTF
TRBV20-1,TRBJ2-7,CSARRQETYEQYF
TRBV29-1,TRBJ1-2,CSVESESYGYTF
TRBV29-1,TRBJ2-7,CSVFLTPGTGPYEQYF
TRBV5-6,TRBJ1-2,CASSSPGTPEGGYTF